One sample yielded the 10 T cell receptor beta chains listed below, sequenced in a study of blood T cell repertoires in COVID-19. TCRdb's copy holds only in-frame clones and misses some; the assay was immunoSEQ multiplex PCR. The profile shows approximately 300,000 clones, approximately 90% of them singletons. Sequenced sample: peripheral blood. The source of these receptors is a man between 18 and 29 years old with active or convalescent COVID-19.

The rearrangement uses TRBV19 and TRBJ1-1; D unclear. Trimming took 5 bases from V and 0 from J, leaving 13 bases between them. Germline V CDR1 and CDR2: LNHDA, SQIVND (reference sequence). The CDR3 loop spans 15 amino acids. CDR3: CASSAHRLLNTEAFF. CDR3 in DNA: TGTGCCAGTAGTGCACACCGACTACTGAACACTGAAGCTTTCTTT.

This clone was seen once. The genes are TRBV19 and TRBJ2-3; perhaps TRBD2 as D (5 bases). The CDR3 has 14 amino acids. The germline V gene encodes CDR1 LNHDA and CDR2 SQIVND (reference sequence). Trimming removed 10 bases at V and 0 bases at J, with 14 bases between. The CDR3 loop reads CATDRGVSTDTQYF. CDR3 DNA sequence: TGTGCCACCGACCGGGGAGTTAGCACAGATACGCAGTATTTT.

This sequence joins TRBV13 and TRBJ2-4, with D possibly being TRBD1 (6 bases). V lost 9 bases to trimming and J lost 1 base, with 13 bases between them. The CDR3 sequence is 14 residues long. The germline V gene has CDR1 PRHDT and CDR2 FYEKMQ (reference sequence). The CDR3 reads CASTSRGAKNIQYF. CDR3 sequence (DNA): TGTGCCAGTACCTCCAGGGGTGCCAAAAACATTCAGTACTTC.

The CDR3 reads CASSRAGVTGELFF. CDR3 coding DNA: TGTGCCAGCAGCAGGGCAGGGGTCACCGGGGAGCTGTTTTTT. The chain couples TRBV7-9 to TRBJ2-2, with D possibly TRBD1 on 6 matching bases. V shed 5 bases and J shed 4 bases, with 11 bases lying between them. CDR1 is SEHNR, CDR2 FQNEAQ, per germline (reference sequence). This CDR3 comprises 14 residues. Full variable domain (rest looked up from reference TRBV7-9 and TRBJ2-2): DTGVSQNPRHKITKRGQNVTFRCDPISEHNRLYWYRQTLGQGPEFLTYFQNEAQLEKSRLLSDRFSAERPKGSFSTLEIQRTEQGDSAMYLCASSRAGVTGELFFGEGSRLTVL.

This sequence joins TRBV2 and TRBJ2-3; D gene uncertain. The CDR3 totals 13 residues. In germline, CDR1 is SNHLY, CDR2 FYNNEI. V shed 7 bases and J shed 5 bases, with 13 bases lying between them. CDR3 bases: TGTGCCAGCAACCGTCTAATTCAAGATACGCAGTATTTT. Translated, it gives CASNRLIQDTQYF.

CDR3 amino acids: CATSRDKTGSYGYTF. The CDR3 nucleotides read TGTGCCACCAGCAGAGATAAGACAGGGAGCTACGGCTACACCTTC. The chain links TRBV15 to TRBJ1-2; TRBD1 matches at 7 bases. V lost 0 bases, J lost 8 bases, and 9 bases stayed unmatched. Germline assignment: CDR1 LNHNV and CDR2 YYDKDF (reference sequence). The CDR3 runs to 15 residues.

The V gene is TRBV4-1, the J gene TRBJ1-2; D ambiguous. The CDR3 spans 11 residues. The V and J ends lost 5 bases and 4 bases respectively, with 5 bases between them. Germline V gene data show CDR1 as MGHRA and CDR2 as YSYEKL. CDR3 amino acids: CASSGSYGYTF. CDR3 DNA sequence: TGCGCCAGCAGCGGGAGCTATGGCTACACCTTC.

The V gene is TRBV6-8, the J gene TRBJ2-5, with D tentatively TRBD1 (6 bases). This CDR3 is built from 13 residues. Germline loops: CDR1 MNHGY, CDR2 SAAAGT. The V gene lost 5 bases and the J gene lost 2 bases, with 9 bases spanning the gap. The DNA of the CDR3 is TGTGCCAGCAGTAACAGGGCTCAAGAGACCCAGTACTTC. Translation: CASSNRAQETQYF.

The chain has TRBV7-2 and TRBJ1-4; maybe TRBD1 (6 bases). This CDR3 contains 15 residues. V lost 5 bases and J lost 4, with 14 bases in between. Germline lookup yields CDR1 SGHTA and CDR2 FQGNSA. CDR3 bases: TGTGCCAGCAGCGCAAGGACAGTTAGTAATGAAAAACTGTTTTTT. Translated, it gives CASSARTVSNEKLFF.

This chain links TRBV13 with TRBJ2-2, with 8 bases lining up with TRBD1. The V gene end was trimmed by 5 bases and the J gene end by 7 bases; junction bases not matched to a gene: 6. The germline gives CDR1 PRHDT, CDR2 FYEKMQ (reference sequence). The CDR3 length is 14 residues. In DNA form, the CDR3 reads TGTGCCAGCAGCGTAGACAGGGGCGGCGGGGAGCTGTTTTTT. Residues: CASSVDRGGGELFF.